The 13 T cell receptor beta chains below were found in one sample sequenced in a study of T cells after posttransplantation cyclophosphamide. This table comes from immunoSEQ multiplex PCR, and its TCRdb copy is limited to in-frame clones, with some not included. Among approximately 47,000 clones listed, roughly 93% were seen once. Sequenced sample: PBMCs. These receptors came from a woman between 45 and 65 years old in good health and a related stem cell transplant donor.

Here the CDR3 DNA reads TGTGCCAGCAGCTTAGGGGGACTAGCGCCGTTCTTC. Its protein is CASSLGGLAPFF. This chain uses TRBV7-9 with TRBJ2-1, with 10 bases lining up with TRBD2. Trimming took 1 base from V and 15 from J; bases not matched to a gene: 3. CDR1 and CDR2 (germline): SEHNR, FQNEAQ (reference sequence). The CDR3 is made up of 12 amino acids. Based on the CDR3 plus reference TRBV7-9 and TRBJ2-1, the full variable domain is DTGVSQNPRHKITKRGQNVTFRCDPISEHNRLYWYRQTLGQGPEFLTYFQNEAQLEKSRLLSDRFSAERPKGSFSTLEIQRTEQGDSAMYLCASSLGGLAPFFGPGTRLTVL.

CDR3 region: CASSEGQGFSSYEQYF. In nucleotides, the CDR3 is TGTGCCAGCAGTGAGGGACAGGGGTTTTCTTCCTACGAGCAGTACTTC. The chain carries TRBV27 and TRBJ2-7; 10 bases are a match to TRBD1. V lost 5 bases to trimming and J lost 1 base; unmatched junction nucleotides: 8. The CDR3 totals 16 residues. The V gene's germline CDR1 is MNHEY and CDR2 SMNVEV (reference sequence).

CDR3 in amino acids: CASRGRTGGEAFF. The CDR3 nucleotides read TGCGCCAGCAGGGGTAGGACAGGGGGAGAAGCTTTCTTT. V is TRBV10-2 and J is TRBJ1-1; TRBD1 agrees at 10 bases. The CDR3 has 13 amino acids. In germline, CDR1 is WSHSY, CDR2 SAAADI. The V and J ends lost 6 bases and 8 bases, in that order; junction bases with no gene match: 6.

This sequence joins TRBV5-1 and TRBJ1-5; possible D gene TRBD1, 5 bases. CDR1 is SGHRS and CDR2 is YFSETQ in the germline V gene. V gave up 0 bases and J gave up 5 bases, with 9 bases separating them. The CDR3 is 14 amino acids. The CDR3 DNA follows: TGCGCCAGCAGCTTGGGTGGGGGGGATCAGCCCCAGCATTTT. As protein: CASSLGGGDQPQHF.

The V gene is TRBV5-1, the J gene TRBJ1-2; possible D gene TRBD1, 6 bases. Germline-derived CDR1 and CDR2 are SGHRS and YFSETQ. Trimming left V 4 bases short and J 1 base short, with 14 bases between. This CDR3 region has 15 residues. CDR3 sequence: CASSPSRQVNYGYTF. CDR3 bases: TGCGCCAGCAGCCCGTCGCGACAGGTTAACTATGGCTACACCTTC.

V gene TRBV11-2 combines with J gene TRBJ2-3; no firm D call. The CDR3 is made up of 14 amino acids. Per germline, CDR1 SGHAT and CDR2 FQNNGV. V was shortened by 0 bases and J by 3 bases, with 7 bases between the two germline ends. For the CDR3, the DNA is TGTGCCAGCAGCTTAGATCGAGTTACAGATACGCAGTATTTT. It specifies CASSLDRVTDTQYF.

The chain employs TRBV6-4 and TRBJ2-3; 9 nucleotides match TRBD1. V was clipped by 6 bases and J by 1 base; unmatched bases: 5. This CDR3 region has 15 residues. The germline gives CDR1 MRHNA, CDR2 SNTAGT. CDR3 nucleotides: TGTGCCAGCAGGGGACAGGGAGTTGGCACAGATACGCAGTATTTT. Translation gives CASRGQGVGTDTQYF.

This chain joins TRBV29-1 and TRBJ2-5; TRBD1 aligns across 10 bases. Per the germline V gene, CDR1 is SQVTM and CDR2 is ANQGSEA. The CDR3 sequence is 14 residues long. Germline trimming cut 7 bases from V and 2 bases from J; bases unmatched to any gene: 7. CDR3 residues: CSAGDRGYQETQYF. The CDR3 coding sequence is TGCAGCGCCGGGGACAGGGGATATCAAGAGACCCAGTACTTC.

This chain uses TRBV6-5 with TRBJ2-5; D unresolved. The DNA end is a closer match to TRBJ2-7, so the J assignment may be wrong. The CDR3 sequence is 15 residues long. The germline V gene encodes CDR1 MNHEY and CDR2 SVGAGI. The CDR3 here is CASSYGTLGLYEQYF. The CDR3 region has the DNA TGTGCCAGCAGTTACGGAACCCTGGGCCTCTACGAGCAGTACTTC.

The rearrangement joins TRBV20-1 to TRBJ1-1; no clear D gene. Germline V gene data show CDR1 as DFQATT and CDR2 as SNEGSKA (reference sequence). The V and J ends lost 3 bases and 7 bases respectively, with 9 bases between them. CDR3 length: 11 amino acids. Here the CDR3 reads CSASWLFEAFF. DNA of the CDR3: TGCAGTGCTAGTTGGCTCTTTGAAGCTTTCTTT.

This clone was seen a handful of times. This rearrangement joins TRBV27 to TRBJ1-5; possibly TRBD1 for D (6 bases). V was shortened by 5 bases and J by 2 bases, with 16 bases between the two germline ends. Germline lookup yields CDR1 MNHEY and CDR2 SMNVEV (reference sequence). The CDR3 is made up of 16 amino acids. CDR3 sequence (DNA): TGTGCCAGCAGTCCTGCAGGGGCGGAGGGCAATCAGCCCCAGCATTTT. As protein: CASSPAGAEGNQPQHF.

The chain is built from TRBV19 and TRBJ2-2; D might be TRBD2 (5 bases). Looked up from germline, CDR1 is LNHDA and CDR2 is SQIVND (reference sequence). Trimming removed 5 bases from V and 1 base from J, with 11 bases in between. There are 15 residues in the CDR3. The CDR3 here is CASSSGVGNTGELFF. The DNA of the CDR3 is TGTGCCAGTAGTTCCGGGGTGGGGAACACCGGGGAGCTGTTTTTT.

The chain recombines TRBV6-5 with TRBJ2-7; 11 positions match TRBD2. With V trimmed by 2 bases and J by 12 bases, 6 bases remained unmatched. This CDR3 spans 13 amino acids. CDR1 is MNHEY and CDR2 is SVGAGI in the germline V gene. The CDR3 bases are TGTGCCAGCAGTTACGCGGCTAGCGGGGGGTGGTACTTC. This translates into CASSYAASGGWYF.